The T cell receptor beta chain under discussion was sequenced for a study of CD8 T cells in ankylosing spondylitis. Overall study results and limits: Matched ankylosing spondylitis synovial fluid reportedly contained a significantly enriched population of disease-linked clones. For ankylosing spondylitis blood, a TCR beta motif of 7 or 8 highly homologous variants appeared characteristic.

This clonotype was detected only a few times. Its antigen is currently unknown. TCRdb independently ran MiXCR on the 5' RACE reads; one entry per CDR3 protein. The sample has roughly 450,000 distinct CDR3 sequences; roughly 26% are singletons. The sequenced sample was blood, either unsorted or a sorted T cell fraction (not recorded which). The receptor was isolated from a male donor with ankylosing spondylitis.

CDR3: CASSLEVGKNSPLHF. CDR3 in DNA: TGCGCCAGCAGCTTGGAAGTAGGGAAGAATTCACCCCTCCACTTT. The V call is TRBV5-1, the J call TRBJ1-6; D call uncertain. CDR1 and CDR2 from the germline V gene are SGHRS and YFSETQ. Trimming removed 0 bases at V and 7 bases at J, with 11 bases between. The CDR3 spans 15 residues. The complete variable domain, with remaining parts taken from reference TRBV5-1 and TRBJ1-6, reads KAGVTQTPRYLIKTRGQQVTLSCSPISGHRSVSWYQQTPGQGLQFLFEYFSETQRNKGNFPGRFSGRQFSNSRSEMNVSTLELGDSALYLCASSLEVGKNSPLHFGNGTRLTVT.